The 15 T cell receptor beta chains in this list originate from one sample, sequenced in a study of shared clonotypes between healthy human individuals. Naive CD8 populations comprised CD45RO-negative cells positively selected for CCR7, excluding terminally differentiated effector memory CD45RA+ cells. Profiled with immunoSEQ multiplex PCR; TCRdb holds only in-frame clones, not every one. The sample includes about 1.9 million clones, 85% to 95% of them seen just once. The sequenced material came from naive CD8+ T cells from PBMCs. The receptors derive from a man aged 18 to 29 in good health. Some clones in this sample may be carry-over from other donors' samples.

This clone was seen a single time. The chain has TRBV7-2 and TRBJ1-3; D is possibly TRBD1 (5 bases). Germline loops: CDR1 SGHTA, CDR2 FQGNSA. Trimming took off 5 bases at V and 4 bases at J, with 12 bases between the two ends. The CDR3 sequence is 14 residues long. The CDR3 sequence: CASSPGGWGNTIYF. The CDR3 DNA sequence: TGTGCCAGCAGCCCCGGGGGGTGGGGAAACACCATATATTTT. Using reference TRBV7-2 and TRBJ1-3 for the parts outside the CDR3, the full variable domain is GAGVSQSPSNKVTEKGKDVELRCDPISGHTALYWYRQSLGQGLEFLIYFQGNSAPDKSGLPSDRFSAERTGGSVSTLTIQRTQQEDSAVYLCASSPGGWGNTIYFGEGSWLTVV.

The gene calls are TRBV9 and TRBJ2-4, with a possible D match to TRBD1 (5 bases). Per germline, CDR1 SGDLS and CDR2 YYNGEE. Trimming pared 4 bases from V and 2 bases from J, leaving 13 bases between. This CDR3 region has 15 residues. In DNA form, the CDR3 reads TGTGCCAGCAGCCACTCAGACAGATCCAAAAACATTCAGTACTTC. This codes for CASSHSDRSKNIQYF. Full variable domain (missing parts from reference TRBV9 and TRBJ2-4): DSGVTQTPKHLITATGQRVTLRCSPRSGDLSVYWYQQSLDQGLQFLIQYYNGEERAKGNILERFSAQQFPDLHSELNLSSLELGDSALYFCASSHSDRSKNIQYFGAGTRLSVL.

J is TRBJ2-1 and V is TRBV7-3; 7 nucleotides agree with TRBD2. The V segment lost 5 bases and the J segment 4 bases; nucleotides outside the gene matches: 11. Germline CDR1 and CDR2: SGHTA and FQGTGA. The CDR3 totals 16 residues. The DNA of the CDR3 is TGTGCCAGCAGCATCACCGGGACTAACACTTACAATGAGCAGTTCTTC. It specifies CASSITGTNTYNEQFF.

J is TRBJ1-1 and V is TRBV5-4; 8 nucleotides align to TRBD1. Trimming cost V 0 bases and J 6 bases; bases outside gene matches: 7. The CDR3 covers 15 residues. Germline-derived CDR1 and CDR2 are SGHNT and YYREEE (reference sequence). CDR3 coding DNA: TGTGCCAGCAGCTTGGCAACAGGGGGGGTCTCTGAAGCTTTCTTT. As protein: CASSLATGGVSEAFF.

This clone has just a few counts. The rearrangement joins TRBV29-1 to TRBJ2-7; D unresolved. This CDR3 has 10 residues. V lost 5 bases and J lost 4, with 6 bases in between. The V gene's germline CDR1 is SQVTM and CDR2 ANQGSEA. CDR3 protein: CSVRDYEQYF. The CDR3 DNA reads TGCAGCGTTCGTGATTACGAGCAGTACTTC.

This clone was seen a few times. The rearrangement uses TRBV9 and TRBJ2-4; weak D call: TRBD2 (6 bases). The germline V and J ends were trimmed by 0 bases and 3 bases, with 7 bases remaining between them. Per the germline V gene, CDR1 is SGDLS and CDR2 is YYNGEE. The CDR3 totals 14 residues. CDR3 coding DNA: TGTGCCAGCAGCGTAGACGGGGGCAAAAACATTCAGTACTTC. Protein: CASSVDGGKNIQYF.

This clone has a single count. This chain uses TRBV28 with TRBJ1-5, with D uncertain. V shed 8 bases and J shed 9 bases, with 20 bases lying between them. Germline assignment: CDR1 MDHEN and CDR2 SYDVKM. The CDR3 covers 14 residues. The CDR3 DNA follows: TGTGCCAGCGCTCCGAGGACGGGCGGGTGGCCCCAGCATTTT. Translated: CASAPRTGGWPQHF.

The chain combines TRBV4-1 with TRBJ1-4, with D perhaps matching TRBD1 (5 bases). Looked up from germline, CDR1 is MGHRA and CDR2 is YSYEKL. The CDR3 sequence is 17 residues long. Trimming shortened V by 4 bases and J by 3 bases, and 18 bases separated the two germline ends. The CDR3 region has the DNA TGCGCCAGCAGCCTAGTAACAGGAGGGAGGCCTAATGAAAAACTGTTTTTT. Amino acid sequence: CASSLVTGGRPNEKLFF.

J is TRBJ1-1 and V is TRBV19, with TRBD1 as a possible D gene (5 bases). This CDR3 has 15 residues. CDR1 is LNHDA, CDR2 SQIVND, per germline (reference sequence). V was clipped by 3 bases and J by 1 base, with 12 bases between them. CDR3 sequence: CASSMMGLSNTEAFF. The CDR3 nucleotides are TGTGCCAGTAGTATGATGGGACTGTCGAACACTGAAGCTTTCTTT.

This clone was recorded only once. The chain is built from TRBV10-1 and TRBJ2-2, with D uncertain. V was shortened by 2 bases and J by 6 bases, with 7 bases between the two germline ends. The CDR3 extends over 13 amino acids. Germline values: CDR1 WNHNN, CDR2 SYGVQD (reference sequence). This CDR3 reads CASSEIRSGELFF. CDR3 DNA sequence: TGCGCCAGCAGTGAGATCCGGTCCGGGGAGCTGTTTTTT.

The rearrangement links TRBV5-4 to TRBJ1-1, with TRBD1 as a possible D gene (5 bases). V was pared by 4 bases and J by 5 bases, with 18 bases between. The CDR3 covers 15 residues. Germline assignment: CDR1 SGHNT and CDR2 YYREEE (reference sequence). CDR3 amino acids: CASSRPDARGTEAFF. CDR3 bases: TGTGCCAGCAGCCGCCCCGACGCGAGGGGTACTGAAGCTTTCTTT.

The V and J genes are TRBV19 and TRBJ2-7, with TRBD2 matching 10 bases. Germline V gives CDR1 LNHDA, CDR2 SQIVND (reference sequence). V was pared by 2 bases and J by 5 bases, with 12 bases of the junction left unmatched. This CDR3 region has 17 residues. The CDR3 is CASSILPQREGRHEQYF. For the CDR3, the DNA is TGTGCCAGTAGTATACTCCCCCAGCGGGAGGGCCGCCACGAGCAGTACTTC.

The chain couples TRBV1 to TRBJ1-2. TRBV1 is listed as a pseudogene. This CDR3 comprises 14 residues. CDR3 nucleotides: TGCACCAGCAGCCCGCTGGAGGGTTCCGGTGGCTACACCTTC. As protein: CTSSPLEGSGGYTF.

This chain connects TRBV5-8 to TRBJ2-7; unclear D gene. The CDR3 consists of 12 residues. V gave up 0 bases and J gave up 5 bases, with 6 bases separating them. The V gene's germline CDR1 is SGHTS and CDR2 YDEGEE. This CDR3 is CASSLGINEQYF. DNA of the CDR3: TGTGCCAGCAGCTTGGGAATTAACGAGCAGTACTTC.

This rearrangement joins TRBV2 to TRBJ2-1; 14 bases are a match to TRBD2. The CDR3 sequence is 18 residues long. Looked up from germline, CDR1 is SNHLY and CDR2 is FYNNEI. The ends lost 5 bases at V and 2 bases at J; junction bases unmatched: 8. For the CDR3, the DNA is TGTGCCAGCAGTTTTGGACTAGCGGGAGGAAGTCCCTACAATGAGCAGTTCTTC. It yields the protein CASSFGLAGGSPYNEQFF.